This T cell receptor (beta chain) is from a study of naive and memory T cell subsets. The beta constant-region primer was an equimolar mix of two oligonucleotides covering TRBC1 and TRBC2. Nested alpha and beta constant-region primers with the SP2 primer drove four PCR rounds on ligated cDNA. TCRdb fed the UMI-ligation and nested PCR reads into MiXCR, producing one record per CDR3 protein. Of about 34,000 distinct CDR3 sequences listed, about a fifth are singletons. Overall study results and limits: Between naive and memory subsets, TCR abundance power law exponents differed. Expression changes during T cell differentiation may affect RNA-based TCR counts.

Separate alpha and beta amplification began at the second PCR step. Cells stained for CD3, CD4, CD8, CD45RA and CD27 were sorted into four subsets. This clonotype was detected only a few times. Its target is unknown. The receptor was derived from a human donor in good health. Sequencing was done on a sample of effector memory CD4+ T cells from blood. Regarding subset: effector memory, CD45RA- CD27-.

As DNA, the CDR3 is TGTGCCAGCAGTTACCCTGGGATGAACAATGAGCAGTTCTTC. Translating gives CASSYPGMNNEQFF. V gene TRBV6-6 combines with J gene TRBJ2-1; D remains unclear. V lost 2 bases and J lost 5, with 10 bases in between. Germline V lookup: CDR1 MNHNY, CDR2 SVGAGI (reference sequence). This CDR3 is 14 amino acids long.